The clone carrying this T cell receptor beta chain has only a few counts. Antigen: not known. This specimen belongs to a study of T cell responses to AZD1222 COVID-19 vaccine. Study findings and constraints: Targets within unmutated variant regions were reportedly found for nearly half of spike-specific TCRs.

Losses at the gene ends were 2 bases for V and 6 bases for J; bases not matched to a gene: 4. From germline, CDR1 is SGHNT and CDR2 YYREEE (reference sequence). The CDR3 spans 13 residues. Sequencing was performed with immunoSEQ multiplex PCR; in TCRdb, only in-frame clones are kept and a portion is missing. Of 110,000 to 150,000 clones listed, about 86% are singletons. The chain joins TRBV5-4 to TRBJ1-1, with 7 bases identical to TRBD1. This TCR came from an adult in good health. The sequencing used peripheral blood, collected on day 0 of AZD1222 vaccination. The CDR3 nucleotides read TGTGCCAGCAGCTTCTCCAGGGGGGCTGAAGCTTTCTTT. It specifies CASSFSRGAEAFF. The full variable domain, rest sourced from reference TRBV5-4 and TRBJ1-1, is ETGVTQSPTHLIKTRGQQVTLRCSSQSGHNTVSWYQQALGQGPQFIFQYYREEENGRGNFPPRFSGLQFPNYSSELNVNALELDDSALYLCASSFSRGAEAFFGQGTRLTVV.